Below, one TCR beta chain is given with its context. This sample is part of a study of blood T cells in healthy people across ages. Then a second PCR, running about 6 to 12 cycles, was carried out with a sample-barcoded 5' primer and a J-beta primer mix. Using its own MiXCR run on the 5' RACE reads, TCRdb lists one record per CDR3 protein. Of around 820,000 distinct CDR3 sequences listed, 20% to 25% are singletons. This CDR3 comprises 14 residues. Germline loops: CDR1 SGHTA, CDR2 FQGTGA. Trimming stripped 3 bases from V and 5 bases from J, with 13 bases between. These same data were also listed under a study on T cells of mothers and their children.

This TCR derives from a boy aged 5-17 years in good health. Sequences were obtained from blood. The rearrangement uses TRBV7-3 and TRBJ2-5, with D perhaps matching TRBD2 (6 bases). The CDR3 bases are TGTGCCAGCAGCTTCCTCGGGAGCGGGGAGACCCAGTACTTC. Translated: CASSFLGSGETQYF.